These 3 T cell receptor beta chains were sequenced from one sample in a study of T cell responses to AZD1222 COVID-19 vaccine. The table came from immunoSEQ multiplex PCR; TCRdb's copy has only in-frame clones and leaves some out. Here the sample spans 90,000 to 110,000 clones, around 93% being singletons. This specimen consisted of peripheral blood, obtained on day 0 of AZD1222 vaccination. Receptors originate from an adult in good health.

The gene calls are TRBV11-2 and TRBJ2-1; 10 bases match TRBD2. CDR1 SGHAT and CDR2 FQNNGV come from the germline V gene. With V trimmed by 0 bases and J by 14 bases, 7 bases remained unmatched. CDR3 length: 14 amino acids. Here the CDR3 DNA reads TGTGCCAGCAGCTTAGATCGAGCGGGGGGGAGCGAGTTCTTC. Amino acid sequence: CASSLDRAGGSEFF.

CDR3 in amino acids: CASSERGTGGTGELFF. The CDR3 DNA follows: TGTGCCAGCAGTGAAAGGGGGACAGGGGGCACCGGGGAGCTGTTTTTT. The chain links TRBV25-1 to TRBJ2-2; 11 positions agree with TRBD1. The V gene end was trimmed by 2 bases and the J gene end by 4 bases; junction bases not matched to a gene: 3. The germline V gene has CDR1 MGHDK and CDR2 SYGVNS. The CDR3 has 16 amino acids.

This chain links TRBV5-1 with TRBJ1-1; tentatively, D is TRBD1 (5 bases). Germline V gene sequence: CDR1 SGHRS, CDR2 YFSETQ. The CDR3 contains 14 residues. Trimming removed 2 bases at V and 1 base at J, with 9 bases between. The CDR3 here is CASSFDGGNTEAFF. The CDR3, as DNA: TGCGCCAGCAGCTTCGACGGGGGGAACACTGAAGCTTTCTTT.